This T cell receptor beta chain was captured by sequencing in a study of shared T cell receptors in the human thymus. The table came from immunoSEQ multiplex PCR; TCRdb's copy has only in-frame clones and leaves some out. The data show just under 550,000 clones, with 70% to 80% seen just once and 0.01% to 0.015% held by the top ten. CDR1 is MDHEN, CDR2 SYDVKM, per germline. This CDR3 contains 13 residues. The ends were cut back, 3 bases at V and 5 bases at J, with 8 bases in the middle. A further study also used this sample, focusing on human thymus T cells. That report adds: Thymus was obtained from resections taken during corrective heart surgery. Use of V and J genes seemed skewed within the thymic and blood repertoires. Related studies found that unrelated individuals share highly overlapping thymic repertoires.

The sample taken for sequencing was thymocytes. This TCR was sampled from a boy under two years old with a congenital heart defect. The chain is built from TRBV28 and TRBJ1-5, with a possible D match to TRBD1 (5 bases). CDR3 region: CASSFGRDQPQHF. The CDR3 coding sequence is TGTGCCAGCAGTTTCGGCAGGGATCAGCCCCAGCATTTT.